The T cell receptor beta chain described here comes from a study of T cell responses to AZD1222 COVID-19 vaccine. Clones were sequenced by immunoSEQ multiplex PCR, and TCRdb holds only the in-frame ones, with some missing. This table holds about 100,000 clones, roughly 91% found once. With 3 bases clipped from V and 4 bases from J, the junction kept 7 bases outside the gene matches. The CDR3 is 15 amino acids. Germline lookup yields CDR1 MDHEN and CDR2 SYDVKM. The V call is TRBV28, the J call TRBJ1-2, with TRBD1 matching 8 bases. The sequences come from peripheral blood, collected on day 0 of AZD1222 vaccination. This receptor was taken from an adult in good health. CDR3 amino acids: CASSFGQGASYGYTF. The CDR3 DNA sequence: TGTGCCAGCAGTTTTGGGCAGGGGGCGTCCTATGGCTACACCTTC.